Below, one T cell receptor (beta chain) is given with its context. Its antigen is currently unknown. The data are from a study of cytomegalovirus exposure and HLA in healthy donors. Findings of the study overall: The authors enumerated around 150 TCR beta chains as linked to cytomegalovirus. A later analysis found most CMV-associated TCR beta chains apparently HLA-restricted.

The study ran its PCR with 60 Vbeta and 13 Jbeta primers. TCRdb's table, derived via immunoSEQ multiplex PCR, lists solely in-frame clones and lacks some. This sample has about 85,000 clones, with under 80% found just once. This CDR3 spans 15 amino acids. Germline V gene lookup returns CDR1 MNHEY and CDR2 SVGAGI. Trimming at V came to 0 bases and at J to 3 bases, leaving 2 bases not matched to a gene. Sequencing was done on a sample of PBMCs. The clonotype originates from a boy aged 5 to 17 in good health and CMV-seronegative. The genes are TRBV6-5 and TRBJ2-1; TRBD2 agrees at 7 bases. CDR3 sequence reads: CASSYSRGVYNEQFF. The CDR3 DNA reads as TGTGCCAGCAGTTACTCACGGGGGGTCTACAATGAGCAGTTCTTC.